Shown below are 10 T cell receptor beta chains from a single sample sequenced in a study. TCRdb reprocessed the 5' RACE reads with MiXCR, giving one entry per CDR3 protein. Altogether 9,500 to 15,000 distinct CDR3 sequences are present, 45% to 60% being singletons, with the ten largest covering around 12%. Treg sorting used a CD4+CD25+CD127-/low gate. The sample taken for sequencing was tumor-infiltrating Tregs sorted from the breast tumor. The receptors originated from a female donor with breast cancer.

The chain uses TRBV6-2 or TRBV6-3 and TRBJ1-1; D gene ambiguous. The CDR3 has 13 amino acids. Trimming removed 0 bases at V and 2 bases at J, with 4 bases between. Germline CDR1 reads MNHEY; CDR2 reads SVGEGT. The CDR3 here is CASSYSVNTEAFF. The CDR3 region has the DNA TGTGCCAGCAGTTACTCGGTAAACACTGAAGCTTTCTTT.

The rearrangement uses TRBV11-2 and TRBJ2-6; TRBD1 might be the D (5 bases). Germline-derived CDR1 and CDR2 are SGHAT and FQNNGV. The V gene lost 0 bases and the J gene lost 2 bases, with 5 bases spanning the gap. The CDR3 is 15 amino acids. CDR3 bases: TGTGCCAGCAGCTTAGACAGGGCTGGGGCCAACGTCCTGACTTTC. Residues: CASSLDRAGANVLTF.

This chain connects TRBV6-2 or TRBV6-3 to TRBJ2-3; D remains ambiguous. The CDR3 consists of 13 residues. V lost 4 bases, J lost 8 bases, and 13 bases lay in between. CDR1 and CDR2 from the germline V gene are MNHEY and SVGEGT. CDR3 loop: CASSSLETGTQYF. The CDR3 coding sequence is TGTGCCAGCAGTTCCCTCGAGACTGGTACGCAGTATTTT.

The CDR3 protein is CASMVTAETQYF. The CDR3 region has the DNA TGTGCCAGCATGGTGACGGCGGAGACCCAGTACTTC. The chain carries TRBV6-6 and TRBJ2-5; the D is unclear. V shed 7 bases and J shed 5 bases, with 11 bases lying between them. The CDR3 is 12 residues long. CDR1 and CDR2 from the germline V gene are MNHNY and SVGAGI (reference sequence).

The J gene is TRBJ1-5, the V gene TRBV7-2, with TRBD1 as a possible D gene (6 bases). Per the germline V gene, CDR1 is SGHTA and CDR2 is FQGNSA. This CDR3 has 15 amino acids. Deletions cut 5 bases from V and 4 bases from J, with 15 bases between. CDR3 DNA sequence: TGTGCCAGCAGCCCCAGGACAGTAGATAATCAGCCCCAGCATTTT. Translation: CASSPRTVDNQPQHF. The complete variable domain, with remaining parts taken from reference TRBV7-2 and TRBJ1-5, reads GAGVSQSPSNKVTEKGKDVELRCDPISGHTALYWYRQSLGQGLEFLIYFQGNSAPDKSGLPSDRFSAERTGGSVSTLTIQRTQQEDSAVYLCASSPRTVDNQPQHFGDGTRLSIL.

The chain carries TRBV7-2 and TRBJ1-1, with a weak D call TRBD1 (5 bases). The CDR3 is 13 residues long. Germline CDR1 SGHTA, CDR2 FQGNSA. Trimming removed 2 bases at V and 6 bases at J, with 10 bases between. The CDR3 protein is CASSLFSGAEAFF. The CDR3 DNA is TGTGCCAGCAGCTTATTCTCGGGGGCTGAAGCTTTCTTT.

This chain links TRBV7-2 with TRBJ1-6, with D maybe TRBD1 (6 bases). Germline V gives CDR1 SGHTA, CDR2 FQGNSA. The CDR3 is made up of 17 amino acids. Trimming stripped 6 bases from V and 0 bases from J, with 15 bases between. DNA for the CDR3: TGTGCCAGCAGACGACTGGGACACAGCTCCTATAATTCACCCCTCCACTTT. Its protein is CASRRLGHSSYNSPLHF.

The chain recombines TRBV11-2 with TRBJ1-1, with D unresolved. The germline V gene encodes CDR1 SGHAT and CDR2 FQNNGV. This CDR3 is 13 amino acids long. Trimming cost V 0 bases and J 3 bases, with 5 bases left between them. For the CDR3, the DNA is TGTGCCAGCAGCTTAGATGTTGACACTGAAGCTTTCTTT. Protein product: CASSLDVDTEAFF.

The V and J genes are TRBV5-1 and TRBJ2-3; D possibly corresponds to TRBD1 (6 bases). Deletions cut 3 bases from V and 5 bases from J, with 16 bases between. The V gene's germline CDR1 is SGHRS and CDR2 YFSETQ. The CDR3 runs to 15 residues. The CDR3 sequence: CASSWRTDSKDTQYF. Written as DNA, the CDR3 is TGCGCCAGCAGCTGGAGGACAGATTCGAAAGATACGCAGTATTTT.

On this clonotype itself: The junction shows a germline mismatch at one end, possibly a read error. The chain joins TRBV5-1 to TRBJ2-1; tentatively, D is TRBD1 or TRBD2 (6 bases each). The CDR3 extends over 16 amino acids. Germline V gene data show CDR1 as SGHRS and CDR2 as YFSETQ. This CDR3 reads CASSLLVGSGDNGQFF. The CDR3 nucleotides are TGCGCCAGCAGCTTGCTCGTCGGGAGTGGGGACAATGGGCAGTTCTTC.